Each of the 22 T cell receptor beta chains below was sequenced from the same sample in a study of regulatory T cells in long-lasting Graves disease. Arm-PCR with iRepertoire HTBI primers amplified the CDR3 regions for these TCR beta libraries. TCRdb reprocessed the multiplex PCR reads with MiXCR, giving one entry per CDR3 protein. The table includes about 340,000 distinct CDR3 sequences, around 20% detected once. Stated time point: persistent/refractory GD, antithyroid drugs over 5 years with positive TRAb. PBMC RNA served as the TCR library source. The sequences come from peripheral blood mononuclear cells (PBMCs), collected when the disease was refractory, from a patient treated with antithyroid drugs. Receptors originate from a female donor with Graves disease.

Many counts were recorded for this clonotype. V usage is TRBV28 and J usage is TRBJ1-1; 9 bases fit TRBD1. The CDR3 sequence is 14 residues long. Germline CDR1 MDHEN, CDR2 SYDVKM. V shed 3 bases and J 5 bases; nucleotides not matched to a gene: 4. CDR3 DNA sequence: TGTGCCAGCAGTTTGGGGGACAGGGCTACTGAAGCTTTCTTT. This codes for CASSLGDRATEAFF. Supplemented by reference TRBV28 and TRBJ1-1, the full variable domain reads DVKVTQSSRYLVKRTGEKVFLECVQDMDHENMFWYRQDPGLGLRLIYFSYDVKMKEKGDIPEGYSVSREKKERFSLILESASTNQTSMYLCASSLGDRATEAFFGQGTRLTVV.

This chain links TRBV7-2 with TRBJ2-3; D unresolved. CDR3 length: 13 amino acids. CDR1 is SGHTA, CDR2 FQGNSA, per germline. V lost 6 bases and J lost 2, with 9 bases in between. The CDR3 sequence is CASRDGLTDTQYF. The DNA for the CDR3 is TGTGCCAGCAGGGATGGGCTCACAGATACGCAGTATTTT.

As concerns this clonotype: A much more abundant neighbour one base away suggests this may be a read error. This chain uses TRBV7-8 with TRBJ2-7, with a weak D call TRBD2 (6 bases). Trimming shortened V by 4 bases and J by 5 bases, and 18 bases separated the two germline ends. This CDR3 has 15 residues. Germline V gene data show CDR1 as SGHVS and CDR2 as FQNEAQ. The CDR3 protein is CASSSGGGSSNEQYF. The CDR3 DNA sequence: TGTGCCAGCAGCTCCGGGGGAGGCTCCTCTAACGAGCAGTACTTC.

This chain joins TRBV6-2 or TRBV6-3 and TRBJ1-5; the D is unclear. The germline gives CDR1 MNHEY, CDR2 SVGEGT. This CDR3 spans 14 amino acids. Trimming shortened V by 5 bases and J by 4 bases, and 12 bases separated the two germline ends. The CDR3 DNA follows: TGTGCCAGCAGTGAAGGGTTTTGGAATCAGCCCCAGCATTTT. Its translation is CASSEGFWNQPQHF.

In this sample, this clonotype turned up many times. The J gene is TRBJ1-5, the V gene TRBV19; the D is unclear. The V and J ends lost 4 bases and 2 bases respectively, with 9 bases between them. Germline V gene data show CDR1 as LNHDA and CDR2 as SQIVND (reference sequence). The CDR3 length is 14 residues. Written as DNA, the CDR3 is TGTGCCAGTAGTACTCAGGCGGGCAATCAGCCCCAGCATTTT. It yields the protein CASSTQAGNQPQHF.

This clonotype showed up many times. CDR3 protein: CASSHYRGNREKLFF. The CDR3 DNA sequence: TGTGCCAGCAGCCATTACAGGGGAAATCGTGAAAAACTGTTTTTT. The chain is built from TRBV11-2 and TRBJ1-4; the match to TRBD1 covers 7 bases. The CDR3 sequence is 15 residues long. CDR1 and CDR2 (germline): SGHAT, FQNNGV. After removal of 5 bases from V and 7 bases from J, the junction contained 10 bases not matched to a gene.

The table lists this clonotype with many counts. The chain links TRBV12-3 or TRBV12-4 to TRBJ2-2; D is possibly TRBD1 (5 bases). Deletions cut 4 bases from V and 0 bases from J, with 9 bases between. This CDR3 has 15 amino acids. CDR3 in amino acids: CASSSRGTNTGELFF. The CDR3 region has the DNA TGTGCCAGCAGTTCAAGGGGTACGAACACCGGGGAGCTGTTTTTT.

This clonotype was recorded once. Relative to the germline gene, one junction end is altered; a read error may explain this. The chain joins TRBV12-3 or TRBV12-4 to TRBJ1-3, with unresolved D. CDR3 length equals 14 residues. In nucleotides, the CDR3 is TGTGCCAGCAGTTTTAGTGAGGCTGGAAACATCATATATTTT. Amino acid sequence: CASSFSEAGNIIYF.

There are many counts of this clonotype. The rearrangement links TRBV12-3 or TRBV12-4 to TRBJ1-5, with 7 bases fitting TRBD1. The CDR3 contains 16 residues. With V trimmed by 1 base and J by 1 base, 4 bases remained unmatched. In nucleotides, the CDR3 is TGTGCCAGCAGTTTAGGTTGGACAGGCAGCAATCAGCCCCAGCATTTT. It yields the protein CASSLGWTGSNQPQHF.

This clonotype appeared a few times. The V gene is TRBV4-1, the J gene TRBJ1-1; TRBD1 matches at 7 bases. Germline values: CDR1 MGHRA, CDR2 YSYEKL. The junction had 10 bases not matched to a gene; V was cut back by 8 bases and J by 4 bases. The CDR3 runs to 14 residues. The CDR3 DNA reads as TGCGCCAGCCAAGGCAGGGGGGTCGCCACTGAAGCTTTCTTT. This gives the protein CASQGRGVATEAFF.

The V and J genes are TRBV19 and TRBJ2-7; 10 bases map to TRBD1. CDR3 size: 15 residues. The germline gives CDR1 LNHDA, CDR2 SQIVND (reference sequence). V lost 1 base to trimming and J lost 3 bases; unmatched junction nucleotides: 3. The CDR3 loop is CASSIGDRGNYEQYF. CDR3 nucleotides: TGTGCCAGTAGTATAGGGGACAGGGGAAACTACGAGCAGTACTTC.

This clonotype was seen at least ten times. The rearrangement uses TRBV29-1 and TRBJ1-1, with 7 nucleotides matching TRBD1. Germline V lookup: CDR1 SQVTM, CDR2 ANQGSEA. CDR3 length: 15 amino acids. Trimming removed 7 bases from V and 0 bases from J; junction bases left unmatched: 11. CDR3 amino acids: CSALSGDRLNTEAFF. The CDR3 DNA sequence: TGCAGCGCCCTTTCGGGGGACAGATTGAACACTGAAGCTTTCTTT. The variable domain in full, with the rest retrieved from reference TRBV29-1 and TRBJ1-1, is SAVISQKPSRDICQRGTSLTIQCQVDSQVTMMFWYRQQPGQSLTLIATANQGSEATYESGFVIDKFPISRPNLTFSTLTVSNMSPEDSSIYLCSALSGDRLNTEAFFGQGTRLTVV.

The J gene is TRBJ1-2, the V gene TRBV6-4; 9 bases agree with TRBD1. CDR3 length: 13 amino acids. V gave up 7 bases and J gave up 5 bases; unmatched junction bases: 5. Looked up from germline, CDR1 is MRHNA and CDR2 is SNTAGT. The DNA of the CDR3 is TGTGCCAGCACCCTCGGGACAGGGTATGGCTACACCTTC. Protein sequence: CASTLGTGYGYTF.

The rearrangement uses TRBV24-1 and TRBJ2-3; 10 bases agree with TRBD2. The CDR3 has 18 residues. Unmatched junction bases numbered 18, after V lost 9 bases and J lost 4 bases. Germline CDR1 reads KGHDR; CDR2 reads SFDVKD. CDR3 in amino acids: CATAGGQLAGIQADTQYF. CDR3 bases: TGTGCCACCGCTGGGGGGCAACTAGCGGGAATCCAAGCAGATACGCAGTATTTT.

Notes on this clonotype: Since a much larger clone is just one base distant, this may be a read error. This chain joins TRBV7-2 and TRBJ2-2, with 8 positions matching TRBD1. This CDR3 contains 14 residues. Germline CDR1 and CDR2: SGHTA and FQGNSA. CDR3 amino acids: CVSSYRGDTGELFF. CDR3 nucleotide sequence: TGTGTCAGCAGCTACAGGGGGGACACCGGGGAGCTGTTTTTT. Full variable domain (missing parts from reference TRBV7-2 and TRBJ2-2): GAGVSQSPSNKVTEKGKDVELRCDPISGHTALYWYRQSLGQGLEFLIYFQGNSAPDKSGLPSDRFSAERTGGSVSTLTIQRTQQEDSAVYLCVSSYRGDTGELFFGEGSRLTVL.

The V gene is TRBV7-2, the J gene TRBJ2-5; unclear D gene. The CDR3 consists of 13 residues. The germline V gene encodes CDR1 SGHTA and CDR2 FQGNSA. V was trimmed by 5 bases and J by 2 bases, leaving 9 bases between them. The CDR3 protein is CASSRMVQETQYF. The CDR3 DNA reads as TGTGCCAGCAGCCGTATGGTTCAAGAGACCCAGTACTTC.

This clonotype was recorded a few times. This chain uses TRBV15 with TRBJ1-5; TRBD1 is a possible D gene (5 bases). The CDR3 length is 13 residues. Trimming took 6 bases from V and 7 from J, leaving 13 bases between them. Looked up from germline, CDR1 is LNHNV and CDR2 is YYDKDF (reference sequence). The CDR3, as DNA: TGTGCCACCAGTGTCAGGGTAGAGCAGCCCCAGCATTTT. Translation: CATSVRVEQPQHF.

There are a few counts of this clonotype. The rearrangement uses TRBV5-8 and TRBJ1-4, with a tentative D call TRBD1 (6 bases). The V gene's germline CDR1 is SGHTS and CDR2 YDEGEE. Trimming removed 4 bases at V and 6 bases at J, with 19 bases between. This CDR3 has 16 residues. The CDR3 nucleotides are TGTGCCAGCAGCAAAACCTGGGGGGCCGGGGATGAAAAACTGTTTTTT. Protein sequence: CASSKTWGAGDEKLFF. The whole variable domain, remainder taken from reference TRBV5-8 and TRBJ1-4, is EAGVTQSPTHLIKTRGQQATLRCSPISGHTSVYWYQQALGLGLQFLLWYDEGEERNRGNFPPRFSGRQFPNYSSELNVNALELEDSALYLCASSKTWGAGDEKLFFGSGTQLSVL.

The J gene is TRBJ2-1, the V gene TRBV24-1; 9 bases match TRBD2. Germline values: CDR1 KGHDR, CDR2 SFDVKD. V was clipped by 0 bases and J by 7 bases; unmatched bases: 6. The CDR3 is 16 amino acids. CDR3 coding DNA: TGTGCCACCAGTGATTTGGCTAGCGGGACGTTTAATGAGCAGTTCTTC. Its translation is CATSDLASGTFNEQFF.

This clonotype showed up just a few times. V is TRBV4-1 and J is TRBJ1-6; D is uncertain. The CDR3 runs 14 residues. V was pared by 3 bases and J by 3 bases, with 6 bases between. CDR1 and CDR2 (germline): MGHRA, YSYEKL. The CDR3 here is CASSHESYNSPLHF. The DNA of the CDR3 is TGCGCCAGCAGCCATGAGAGCTATAATTCACCCCTCCACTTT.

This clonotype has only a few counts. The V gene is TRBV19, the J gene TRBJ2-7, with a tentative D call TRBD1 (7 bases). This CDR3 spans 15 amino acids. V lost 5 bases to trimming and J lost 2 bases, with 16 bases between them. Germline CDR1 is LNHDA and CDR2 is SQIVND (reference sequence). The chain's CDR3 is CASSPSQGGTYEQYF. For the CDR3, the DNA is TGTGCCAGTAGTCCCTCCCAGGGGGGAACCTACGAGCAGTACTTC.

This clonotype was detected ten times or more. This chain links TRBV2 with TRBJ2-2, with D hard to call. CDR3 length equals 13 residues. Germline V gene sequence: CDR1 SNHLY, CDR2 FYNNEI. The germline V and J ends were trimmed by 2 bases and 4 bases, with 5 bases remaining between them. The CDR3 region has the DNA TGTGCCAGCAGTGAACTCTTCACCGGGGAGCTGTTTTTT. It codes for CASSELFTGELFF.